The sequence of this TCR beta chain was determined in a study of T cells in Graves' hyperthyroidism and ophthalmopathy. From germline, CDR1 is SNHLY and CDR2 FYNNEI. The trim removed 5 bases at V and 2 bases at J, leaving 10 bases unmatched. The CDR3 sequence is 17 residues long. Study observations and caveats: Most expanded thyroid clonotypes above 0.001 also appeared in blood.

Using RNA transcripts as the source, TCR beta CDR3 regions were amplified. When the TCR CDR3 underwent first-round RT-PCR, the HTBI primer set was used. TCRdb ran MiXCR on the multiplex PCR reads and lists one entry per CDR3 protein. The sample lists some 770,000 distinct CDR3 sequences, approximately 16% occurring once. This clonotype has only one observation. Its antigen remains unknown. The rearrangement links TRBV2 to TRBJ2-7; 12 bases align to TRBD2. Sequenced material: blood. The sequence was collected from a man between 18 and 35 years old with Graves' hyperthyroidism. In nucleotides, the CDR3 is TGTGCCAGCAGTCAACCGGGACTAGCGGGCCAGGCCTACGAGCAGTACTTC. Encoded protein: CASSQPGLAGQAYEQYF.